These 30 T cell receptor beta chains came from one sample sequenced in a study of blood T cells in healthy people across ages. A second roughly 6 to 11 cycle PCR used barcoded and J-beta primers. TCRdb re-called the 5' RACE reads through MiXCR, storing one row per CDR3 protein. The top ten clones hold 29% of a sample with some 320,000 distinct CDR3 sequences, roughly 29% of them seen once. The sample consisted of blood. The receptors here all came from a woman in her 70s in good health.

The chain couples TRBV6-1 to TRBJ2-2; no clear D gene. The CDR3 length is 12 residues. V lost 11 bases to trimming and J lost 12 bases, with 19 bases between them. From germline, CDR1 is MNHNS and CDR2 SASEGT. The CDR3 reads CACMAPAWQLFF. The CDR3 DNA follows: TGTGCCTGCATGGCCCCTGCCTGGCAGCTGTTTTTT.

The table lists this clonotype with many counts. This rearrangement joins TRBV7-6 to TRBJ2-5, with D unclear. Germline CDR1 reads SGHVS; CDR2 reads FNYEAQ. V lost 10 bases and J 3 bases, leaving 9 bases between the germline ends. The CDR3 totals 11 residues. The CDR3 here is CATGDKETQYF. The CDR3 nucleotides are TGTGCCACCGGAGATAAAGAGACCCAGTACTTC.

This clonotype has more than one count but fewer than ten. The V gene is TRBV14, the J gene TRBJ1-6; D gene uncertain. CDR1 and CDR2 (germline): SGHDN, FVKESK. CDR3 length: 13 amino acids. V was cut by 2 bases and J by 9 bases, with 8 bases left in between. CDR3 amino acids: CASSQSFGSPLHF. The DNA for the CDR3 is TGTGCCAGCAGCCAATCCTTCGGTTCACCCCTCCACTTT.

The V and J genes are TRBV9 and TRBJ2-5; 9 positions match TRBD2. Germline trimming cut 3 bases from V and 4 bases from J; bases unmatched to any gene: 13. Germline loops: CDR1 SGDLS, CDR2 YYNGEE. The CDR3 covers 17 residues. The CDR3 DNA reads TGTGCCAGCAGCGCCCCTCACGCTAGCGGGGTTGGAGAGACCCAGTACTTC. It is translated as CASSAPHASGVGETQYF.

In this sample, this clonotype turned up many times. The chain combines TRBV5-1 with TRBJ2-1; no firm D call. The V end lost 0 bases, the J end lost 2 bases, and 9 bases lay between the germline ends. CDR3 length: 15 amino acids. Germline-derived CDR1 and CDR2 are SGHRS and YFSETQ. CDR3 nucleotides: TGCGCCAGCAGCTTGGCCGTAGCAACCTACAATGAGCAGTTCTTC. Its translation: CASSLAVATYNEQFF. The full variable domain, completed using reference TRBV5-1 and TRBJ2-1, is KAGVTQTPRYLIKTRGQQVTLSCSPISGHRSVSWYQQTPGQGLQFLFEYFSETQRNKGNFPGRFSGRQFSNSRSEMNVSTLELGDSALYLCASSLAVATYNEQFFGPGTRLTVL.

In its sample, this clonotype was seen a few times. This sequence joins TRBV18 and TRBJ2-5, with 13 nucleotides matching TRBD2. The CDR3 runs 15 residues. V was pared by 5 bases and J by 5 bases, with 5 bases of the junction left unmatched. Germline CDR1 and CDR2: KGHSH and LQKENI. CDR3 protein: CASSTGTSGIETQYF. The CDR3 DNA is TGTGCCAGCTCAACTGGGACTAGCGGGATTGAGACCCAGTACTTC.

A few counts support this clonotype. The chain couples TRBV6-2 or TRBV6-3 to TRBJ2-7; D is possibly TRBD1 (6 bases). There are 17 residues in the CDR3. Germline CDR1 is MNHEY and CDR2 is SVGEGT. The V end lost 2 bases, the J end lost 2 bases, and 19 bases lay between the germline ends. The CDR3 spells CASSYPGTGTLTYEQYF. CDR3 nucleotides: TGTGCCAGCAGTTACCCCGGGACCGGGACACTAACCTACGAGCAGTACTTC.

In this sample, this clonotype turned up many times. V gene TRBV29-1 combines with J gene TRBJ1-2, with TRBD1 matching 7 bases. The CDR3 spans 13 residues. The germline V gene encodes CDR1 SQVTM and CDR2 ANQGSEA. Trimming cost V 4 bases and J 7 bases; bases outside gene matches: 9. The CDR3 protein is CSVGQGGSGGYTF. CDR3 coding DNA: TGCAGCGTTGGACAGGGTGGGTCCGGTGGCTACACCTTC.

As for this clonotype: At one end, the junction sequence differs from germline, possibly due to a read error. V and J are TRBV5-1 and TRBJ2-1; D might be TRBD2 (5 bases). The J call is uncertain, as TRBJ2-7 better fits the DNA end. Germline CDR1 and CDR2: SGHRS and YFSETQ. This CDR3 spans 16 amino acids. CDR3 sequence reads: CASSTDGVTNSHEQYF. In nucleotides, the CDR3 is TGCGCCAGCAGCACGGACGGGGTGACAAACTCCCACGAGCAGTACTTC.

The count of this clonotype is one. Germline and junction disagree at one end, which may indicate a read error. The V and J genes are TRBV6-1 and TRBJ2-1, with D perhaps matching TRBD1 or TRBD2 (5 bases each). Germline CDR1 and CDR2: MNHNS and SASEGT. The CDR3 is 11 amino acids. The DNA for the CDR3 is TGTGCCAGCAGTCCCGGGGCTAGGGTGGGCTTC. This encodes CASSPGARVGF.

This clonotype was seen only a few times. The V and J genes are TRBV28 and TRBJ2-5; D gene unclear. Per the germline V gene, CDR1 is MDHEN and CDR2 is SYDVKM. CDR3 length equals 14 residues. V shed 6 bases and J shed 7 bases, with 18 bases lying between them. CDR3 sequence (DNA): TGTGCCAGCAGCCCGCCAGATGTACGAGGGACCCAGTACTTC. The encoded protein is CASSPPDVRGTQYF. Complete variable domain (other parts from reference TRBV28 and TRBJ2-5): DVKVTQSSRYLVKRTGEKVFLECVQDMDHENMFWYRQDPGLGLRLIYFSYDVKMKEKGDIPEGYSVSREKKERFSLILESASTNQTSMYLCASSPPDVRGTQYFGPGTRLLVL.

There are a few counts of this clonotype. This chain uses TRBV6-5 with TRBJ2-5; D gene unclear. The CDR3 is 16 residues long. In germline, CDR1 is MNHEY, CDR2 SVGAGI. V shed 0 bases and J shed 1 base, with 12 bases lying between them. This CDR3 reads CASSYSRRNSQETQYF. Here the CDR3 DNA reads TGTGCCAGCAGTTACTCGCGGAGAAACAGCCAAGAGACCCAGTACTTC.

The table lists this clonotype with a few counts. The CDR3 spells CASSQGQGARPQHF. The CDR3 DNA follows: TGTGCCAGCAGCCAGGGACAGGGGGCCCGGCCCCAGCATTTT. The V gene is TRBV7-2, the J gene TRBJ1-5, with TRBD1 matching over 12 bases. Looked up from germline, CDR1 is SGHTA and CDR2 is FQGNSA. This CDR3 has 14 residues. V dropped 5 bases and J dropped 9; count of bases not matched to a gene: 5.

The chain couples TRBV7-8 to TRBJ2-3, with a weak D call TRBD2 (6 bases). V was trimmed by 1 base and J by 1 base, leaving 12 bases between them. Germline V gene data show CDR1 as SGHVS and CDR2 as FQNEAQ. The CDR3 has 16 residues. Here the CDR3 DNA reads TGTGCCAGCAGCTTAGTCGGGAGAGTCGGCACAGATACGCAGTATTTT. It codes for CASSLVGRVGTDTQYF.

The chain recombines TRBV7-8 with TRBJ2-7; D might be TRBD2 (5 bases). Trimming left V 1 base short and J 5 bases short, with 12 bases between. The length of the CDR3 is 14 residues. Germline lookup yields CDR1 SGHVS and CDR2 FQNEAQ. CDR3 amino acids: CASSLVGLKNEQYF. For the CDR3, the DNA is TGTGCCAGCAGCTTAGTAGGACTTAAGAACGAGCAGTACTTC. The whole variable domain, remainder taken from reference TRBV7-8 and TRBJ2-7, is GAGVSQSPRYKVAKRGQDVALRCDPISGHVSLFWYQQALGQGPEFLTYFQNEAQLDKSGLPSDRFFAERPEGSVSTLKIQRTQQEDSAVYLCASSLVGLKNEQYFGPGTRLTVT.

In this sample, this clonotype turned up a few times. The rearrangement joins TRBV12-3 or TRBV12-4 to TRBJ2-7, with D possibly TRBD2 on 6 matching bases. Trimming left V 2 bases short and J 6 bases short, with 11 bases between. This CDR3 spans 13 amino acids. In nucleotides, the CDR3 is TGTGCCAGCAGTTTAAGCGGGCGATCCGAGCAGTACTTC. As protein: CASSLSGRSEQYF.

Only a few counts were recorded for this clonotype. The chain joins TRBV28 to TRBJ2-5; TRBD2 might be the D (5 bases). Germline CDR1 and CDR2: MDHEN and SYDVKM. The CDR3 has 17 amino acids. V gave up 6 bases and J gave up 0 bases, with 20 bases separating them. CDR3 coding DNA: TGTGCCAGCAGCGCCATTTACGGGGTAGCCTACCAAGAGACCCAGTACTTC. Its translation is CASSAIYGVAYQETQYF.

This clonotype was seen more than once but under ten times. This sequence joins TRBV12-3 or TRBV12-4 and TRBJ1-2; unclear D gene. The CDR3 runs to 14 residues. Trimming pared 3 bases from V and 7 bases from J, leaving 15 bases between. CDR3 in amino acids: CASSFGVRVAGYTF. CDR3 nucleotides: TGTGCCAGCAGTTTCGGGGTCCGGGTAGCTGGCTACACCTTC.

The table lists this clonotype with many counts. V is TRBV20-1 and J is TRBJ2-1; TRBD2 matches at 7 bases. The J segment lost 5 bases and the V segment lost 3 bases, leaving 10 bases of the junction unmatched. CDR3 size: 15 residues. Germline V gene data show CDR1 as DFQATT and CDR2 as SNEGSKA (reference sequence). The DNA of the CDR3 is TGCAGTGCTAGCCAAGGGGCGGGGGTTGACAATGAGCAGTTCTTC. Amino acids: CSASQGAGVDNEQFF.

This clonotype appeared a few times. The chain uses TRBV29-1 and TRBJ2-7; the match to TRBD1 covers 7 bases. In germline, CDR1 is SQVTM, CDR2 ANQGSEA. Unmatched junction bases numbered 9, after V lost 6 bases and J lost 1 base. The CDR3 consists of 14 residues. CDR3 bases: TGCAGCGTGAAAAACCGGGACAGATCCTACGAGCAGTACTTC. It specifies CSVKNRDRSYEQYF.

The gene calls are TRBV25-1 and TRBJ2-5; D call uncertain. The end of the DNA is better explained by TRBJ2-1, so the J call may be wrong. The CDR3 has 15 residues. Germline CDR1 is MGHDK and CDR2 is SYGVNS. CDR3 coding DNA: TGTGCCAGCAGTGACACGTCTAAACCCCACAATGAGCAGTTCTTC. Its protein is CASSDTSKPHNEQFF.

In this sample, this clonotype turned up a few times. The chain employs TRBV7-9 and TRBJ2-7, with D perhaps matching TRBD1 or TRBD2 (6 bases each). The CDR3 has 17 amino acids. Germline CDR1 and CDR2: SEHNR and FQNEAQ (reference sequence). Trimming shortened V by 8 bases and J by 4 bases, and 27 bases separated the two germline ends. CDR3 in DNA: TGTGCCAGCGATCTTTTATGGGAGGCAGGGGATTTTTACGAGCAGTACTTC. It is translated as CASDLLWEAGDFYEQYF.

This clonotype came up a few times. The chain uses TRBV20-1 and TRBJ1-3, with D uncertain. The V end lost 6 bases, the J end lost 8 bases, and 11 bases lay between the germline ends. CDR3 length: 11 amino acids. Per germline, CDR1 DFQATT and CDR2 SNEGSKA (reference sequence). The CDR3 sequence: CSAKRRDTIYF. Here the CDR3 DNA reads TGCAGTGCAAAACGTCGAGACACCATATATTTT.

The chain recombines TRBV2 with TRBJ2-5; TRBD1 aligns across 8 bases. The DNA matches TRBJ2-7 better at its end, which makes the J call doubtful. The CDR3 runs 13 residues. CDR1 is SNHLY, CDR2 FYNNEI, per germline. The CDR3 region has the DNA TGTGCCAGCAGGGGAGGCAGGGGGCACGAGCAGTACTTC. Its translation is CASRGGRGHEQYF.

This clonotype was observed a few times. The chain combines TRBV28 with TRBJ2-2; 7 nucleotides match TRBD1. This CDR3 spans 15 amino acids. Germline V lookup: CDR1 MDHEN, CDR2 SYDVKM. Trimming at V came to 3 bases and at J to 6 bases, leaving 7 bases not matched to a gene. As DNA, the CDR3 is TGTGCCAGCAGTTTCGCCTCGACAGGGTCCGGGGAGCTGTTTTTT. It codes for CASSFASTGSGELFF.

This clonotype occurred a few times. This rearrangement joins TRBV7-2 to TRBJ1-4; 7 bases fit TRBD1. The J segment lost 5 bases and the V segment lost 5 bases, leaving 5 bases of the junction unmatched. Germline V gene sequence: CDR1 SGHTA, CDR2 FQGNSA. CDR3 length: 14 residues. Here the CDR3 DNA reads TGTGCCAGCAGCCAGACAGGGAGAAATGAAAAACTGTTTTTT. Translating it yields CASSQTGRNEKLFF.

Many counts were recorded for this clonotype. This chain joins TRBV5-1 and TRBJ1-1; TRBD1 is a possible D gene (5 bases). V was trimmed by 4 bases and J by 5 bases, leaving 12 bases between them. CDR1 is SGHRS and CDR2 is YFSETQ in the germline V gene. This CDR3 spans 13 amino acids. The CDR3 DNA follows: TGCGCCAGCAGCGCTCAGGGTTATACTGAAGCTTTCTTT. Its translation is CASSAQGYTEAFF.

In its sample, this clonotype was seen a few times. This chain joins TRBV6-1 and TRBJ2-5, with D perhaps TRBD2 (5 bases). The assigned J gene may be wrong: the sequence end matches TRBJ2-1 better. This CDR3 has 16 amino acids. CDR1 MNHNS and CDR2 SASEGT come from the germline V gene. CDR3: CASSPYMREWDNEQFF. DNA of the CDR3: TGTGCCAGCAGCCCCTATATGAGGGAGTGGGACAATGAGCAGTTCTTC.

A few counts support this clonotype. The J gene is TRBJ2-2, the V gene TRBV6-6, with D perhaps matching TRBD1 (6 bases). The CDR3 consists of 15 residues. Germline V lookup: CDR1 MNHNY, CDR2 SVGAGI (reference sequence). V was cut by 6 bases and J by 7 bases, with 18 bases left in between. The CDR3 nucleotides read TGTGCCAGCAGGAACACAGGGTTCGGCAACGGGGAGCTGTTTTTT. Translating it yields CASRNTGFGNGELFF.

This chain uses TRBV20-1 with TRBJ2-7; the D gene is possibly TRBD1 (5 bases). This CDR3 has 13 amino acids. V was pared by 4 bases and J by 4 bases, with 14 bases between. In germline, CDR1 is DFQATT, CDR2 SNEGSKA (reference sequence). CDR3 nucleotide sequence: TGCAGTGCTAACCCGGACACCAAGTACGAGCAGTACTTC. Translation: CSANPDTKYEQYF.